The clone carrying this T cell receptor beta chain was observed a few times. As yet, its antigen is unknown. This sample was taken from a study of OX40 agonist ivuxolimab in advanced cancers. Study conclusions and caveats: On average, CD8+ T cells showed a greater number of expanded clones than CD4+.

V lost 5 bases to trimming and J lost 2 bases, with 7 bases between them. This CDR3 is built from 12 residues. Germline assignment: CDR1 SEHNR and CDR2 FQNEAQ (reference sequence). TCRdb keeps only in-frame clones here, not all; method: immunoSEQ multiplex PCR. The repertoire has over 25,000 clones, roughly 80% of them found once; the top ten carry roughly a fifth. The rearrangement joins TRBV7-9 to TRBJ2-7, with unresolved D. Here the sequenced sample was CD4+ or CD8+ T cells sorted from blood, taken in a trial of the OX40 agonist ivuxolimab. The source is an adult with an advanced solid tumor such as melanoma, head and neck, liver or kidney cancer. The CDR3 nucleotides read TGTGCCAGCAGCACCGCTACCTACGAGCAGTACTTC. Translation: CASSTATYEQYF. Full variable domain (rest looked up from reference TRBV7-9 and TRBJ2-7): DTGVSQNPRHKITKRGQNVTFRCDPISEHNRLYWYRQTLGQGPEFLTYFQNEAQLEKSRLLSDRFSAERPKGSFSTLEIQRTEQGDSAMYLCASSTATYEQYFGPGTRLTVT.